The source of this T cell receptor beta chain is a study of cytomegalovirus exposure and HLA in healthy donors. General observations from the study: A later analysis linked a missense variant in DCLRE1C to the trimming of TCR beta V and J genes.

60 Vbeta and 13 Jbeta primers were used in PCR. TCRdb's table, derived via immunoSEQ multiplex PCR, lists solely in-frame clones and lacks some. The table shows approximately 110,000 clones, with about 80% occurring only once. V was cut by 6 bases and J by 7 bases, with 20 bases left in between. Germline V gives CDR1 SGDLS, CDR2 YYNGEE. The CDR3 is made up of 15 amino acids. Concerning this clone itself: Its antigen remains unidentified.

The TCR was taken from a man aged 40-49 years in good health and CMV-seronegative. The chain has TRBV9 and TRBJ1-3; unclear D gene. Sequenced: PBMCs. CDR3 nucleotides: TGTGCCAGCACGGCGAGACCGGGAACCGCGAACACCATATATTTT. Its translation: CASTARPGTANTIYF.